A selection of T cell receptor beta chains follows, all from one sample in a study of a mutant IDH1 vaccine in newly diagnosed glioma. The antigens for these receptors are not known. Libraries were prepared by immunoSEQ multiplex PCR; TCRdb keeps only in-frame clonotypes and omits some of them. The sample includes 35,000 to 45,000 clones, about 83% of them seen just once. The sample was PBMCs, taken from a glioma patient whose treatment included an IDH1 peptide vaccine. These receptors were obtained from a woman between 50 and 59 years old with glioma. Both conserved end residues are part of each CDR3.

>TRBV5-6|TRBJ2-1
CASSLGVEEQFF
>TRBV7-9|TRBJ1-1
CASSLQGSTEAFF
>TRBV27|TRBJ1-4
CASSTGYRGLDRPNEKLFF
>TRBV6-1|TRBJ2-7
CASSEVSKGESEQYF
>TRBV30|TRBJ2-1
CAWTQGLAGGPYNEQFF
>TRBV7-9|TRBJ1-6
CASSLRDNSPLHF
>TRBV5-6|TRBJ2-3
CASSLYTGTSTDTQYF
>TRBV6-5|TRBJ1-5
CASSYNRGRDQPQHF
>TRBV10-1|TRBJ2-7
CASSELEGVPYEQYF
>TRBV10-3|TRBJ2-7
CAISESQGQEQYF
>TRBV5-1|TRBJ1-1
CASSRDRLKNTEAFF
>TRBV6-5|TRBJ2-1
CASSYWASNGDEQFF
>TRBV30|TRBJ1-3
CAWRWEGSGNTIYF
>TRBV10-1|TRBJ2-5
CASSDRVGETQYF
>TRBV29-1|TRBJ2-2
CSVARYGDTGELFF
>TRBV7-2|TRBJ2-1
CASRQRGSYNEQFF
>TRBV11-2|TRBJ2-2
CASSLSPGDTGELFF
>TRBV5-1|TRBJ1-2
CASSLKAPHGYTF
>TRBV28|TRBJ1-2
CASSSPDFHGYTF
>TRBV2|TRBJ1-4
CASRAGTRDEKLFF
>TRBV27|TRBJ2-2
CASSRIAPGELFF
>TRBV5-4|TRBJ2-5
CASSLWTSQAPTQYF
>TRBV6-5|TRBJ1-3
CASGPEGNTIYF
>TRBV5-1|TRBJ1-1
CASSPLSGPSTEAFF
>TRBV5-6|TRBJ1-5
CASSLGGQADQPQHF
>TRBV27|TRBJ1-1
CASTGFQNTEAFF
>TRBV6-1|TRBJ2-7
CASNPPGTGYEQYF
>TRBV27|TRBJ2-1
CASRRGQLYNEQFF
>TRBV6-1|TRBJ2-2
CASSENGEAGELFF
>TRBV7-2|TRBJ2-3
CASSRWTSGGAVTQYF
>TRBV5-1|TRBJ2-1
CASSLALEGKYNEQFF
>TRBV4-2|TRBJ1-1
CASSQDSGSSDAFF
>TRBV14|TRBJ2-2
CASSRGTGNTGELFF
>TRBV6-6|TRBJ2-1
CASSYRSGAGNEQFF
>TRBV6-1|TRBJ2-7
CASADIKAEQYF
>TRBV12-5|TRBJ1-2
CASGLSNDRGSYTF
>TRBV18|TRBJ1-4
CASSPNREAGSEKLFF
>TRBV7-9|TRBJ1-3
CASSLALTMNTIYF
>TRBV27|TRBJ1-1
CASSFRQGGTEAFF
>TRBV7-8|TRBJ1-2
CASSLVPQYGYTF
>TRBV10-1|TRBJ2-1
CASSESPGLYNEQFF
>TRBV23-1|TRBJ1-1
CASSQGTGVNTEAFF
>TRBV28|TRBJ1-4
CASSYPRATEKLFF
>TRBV27|TRBJ2-6
CASGSGRPSGANVLTF
>TRBV7-3|TRBJ1-2
CASSFAGEGYGYTF
>TRBV7-9|TRBJ1-4
CASTNRGSLEKLFF
>TRBV5-1|TRBJ2-1
CASSLDSGPFNEQFF
>TRBV18|TRBJ2-5
CASSPEGGNGRETQYF
>TRBV6-1|TRBJ1-2
CASIPPGALLYGYTF
>TRBV9|TRBJ1-3
CASSVGQGLSSGNTIYF
>TRBV29-1|TRBJ1-2
CSVEDPTRGVWGYTF
>TRBV9|TRBJ1-2
CASSTRSDSRTIPGYTF
>TRBV19|TRBJ1-1
CASSIVYRGRTEAFF
>TRBV29-1|TRBJ2-7
CSVWTSGYEQYF
>TRBV5-1|TRBJ1-6
CASRKGTDSPLHF
>TRBV5-6|TRBJ1-1
CASSLVSGRNTEAFF
>TRBV5-4|TRBJ1-5
CASSFGGFNQPQHF
>TRBV28|TRBJ2-7
CASSLTGAEQYF